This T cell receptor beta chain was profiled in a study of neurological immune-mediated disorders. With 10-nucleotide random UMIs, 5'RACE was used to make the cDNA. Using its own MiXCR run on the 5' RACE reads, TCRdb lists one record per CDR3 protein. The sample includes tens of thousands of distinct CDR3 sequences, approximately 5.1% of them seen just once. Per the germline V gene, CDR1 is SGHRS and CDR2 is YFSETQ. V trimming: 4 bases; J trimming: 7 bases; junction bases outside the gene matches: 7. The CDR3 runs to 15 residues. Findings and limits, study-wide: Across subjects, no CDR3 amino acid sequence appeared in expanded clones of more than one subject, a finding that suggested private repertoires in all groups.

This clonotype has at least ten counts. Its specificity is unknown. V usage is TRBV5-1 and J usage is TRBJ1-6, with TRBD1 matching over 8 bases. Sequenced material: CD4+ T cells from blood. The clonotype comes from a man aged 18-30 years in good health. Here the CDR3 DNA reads TGCGCCAGCAGCGTGGGACAGGTGGGGAATTCACCCCTCCACTTT. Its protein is CASSVGQVGNSPLHF.